The 32 T cell receptor beta chains below were found in one sample sequenced in a study of shared clonotypes between healthy human individuals. Sequencing was performed with immunoSEQ multiplex PCR; in TCRdb, only in-frame clones are kept and a portion is missing. This table holds 190,000 or so clones, 80% to 95% found once. Sequenced material: naive CD4+ T cells sorted from blood. Subset: CD45RA+ positively selected. Receptors were obtained from a woman between 25 and 40 years old in good health.

This chain connects TRBV6-1 to TRBJ1-1; 10 nucleotides match TRBD1. Losses at the gene ends were 10 bases for V and 1 base for J; bases not matched to a gene: 9. Germline CDR1 is MNHNS and CDR2 is SASEGT. CDR3 length: 15 residues. The CDR3: CATKTGTGANTEAFF. DNA of the CDR3: TGTGCCACCAAGACCGGGACAGGGGCGAACACTGAAGCTTTCTTT.

V and J are TRBV28 and TRBJ1-1; D remains unclear. The CDR3 has 10 residues. Per germline, CDR1 MDHEN and CDR2 SYDVKM. V gave up 7 bases and J gave up 4 bases, with 4 bases separating them. Here the CDR3 reads CASKGTEAFF. The CDR3, as DNA: TGTGCCAGCAAGGGCACTGAAGCTTTCTTT.

The chain couples TRBV6-1 to TRBJ2-7; D is unclear. The germline CDR1 and CDR2 sequences are MNHNS and SASEGT. The V end lost 1 base, the J end lost 5 bases, and 15 bases lay between the germline ends. The CDR3 totals 15 residues. The CDR3 sequence: CASSEVASRVDEQYF. The CDR3 coding sequence is TGTGCCAGCAGTGAAGTGGCATCCCGTGTTGACGAGCAGTACTTC.

This chain uses TRBV7-9 with TRBJ2-7, with TRBD2 matching over 8 bases. Germline trimming cut 5 bases from V and 2 bases from J; bases unmatched to any gene: 5. The CDR3 is 14 amino acids. Germline CDR1 reads SEHNR; CDR2 reads FQNEAQ (reference sequence). The CDR3 DNA sequence: TGTGCCAGCAGCACGGGACTAGTAACCTACGAGCAGTACTTC. Translating gives CASSTGLVTYEQYF.

The CDR3, as DNA: TGTGCCAGCAGTAAAGGGCAAGAGACCCAGTACTTC. This translates into CASSKGQETQYF. This chain uses TRBV6-5 with TRBJ2-5; D not certain. Per germline, CDR1 MNHEY and CDR2 SVGAGI. V was cut by 5 bases and J by 2 bases, with 6 bases left in between. The length of the CDR3 is 12 residues.

V and J are TRBV2 and TRBJ1-4; tentative D call: TRBD1 (6 bases). Per germline, CDR1 SNHLY and CDR2 FYNNEI. The V and J ends lost 2 bases and 4 bases respectively, with 8 bases between them. The CDR3 spans 14 residues. The CDR3 loop is CASSETDSNEKLFF. The CDR3 nucleotides read TGTGCCAGCAGTGAAACGGACAGTAATGAAAAACTGTTTTTT.

In DNA form, the CDR3 reads TGTGCCAGCAGTTGGGCCTCAAACACTGAAGCTTTCTTT. It yields the protein CASSWASNTEAFF. V gene TRBV7-2 combines with J gene TRBJ1-1; D gene unclear. V gave up 6 bases and J gave up 2 bases, with 10 bases separating them. CDR1 and CDR2 (germline): SGHTA, FQGNSA. The CDR3 contains 13 residues.

The chain links TRBV14 to TRBJ2-1; perhaps TRBD2 as D (6 bases). CDR3 length equals 16 residues. Deletions cut 2 bases from V and 3 bases from J, with 14 bases between. From germline, CDR1 is SGHDN and CDR2 FVKESK. This chain's CDR3 is CASSQRDSGNYNEQFF. Written as DNA, the CDR3 is TGTGCCAGCAGCCAACGTGATAGCGGCAACTACAATGAGCAGTTCTTC.

The chain couples TRBV10-2 to TRBJ1-1, with no clear D. The CDR3 loop spans 13 amino acids. Germline loops: CDR1 WSHSY, CDR2 SAAADI. Trimming took off 2 bases at V and 5 bases at J, with 9 bases between the two ends. In DNA form, the CDR3 reads TGCGCCAGCAGTGAGGGGGTTGGGACTGAAGCTTTCTTT. This sequence encodes CASSEGVGTEAFF.

V and J are TRBV28 and TRBJ2-5, with D possibly TRBD2 on 6 matching bases. From germline, CDR1 is MDHEN and CDR2 SYDVKM. The V end was cut by 3 bases, the J end by 5 bases, with 19 bases between. CDR3 length equals 16 residues. CDR3 amino acids: CASSFASVVEAETQYF. CDR3 sequence (DNA): TGTGCCAGCAGTTTCGCTAGCGTGGTGGAAGCGGAGACCCAGTACTTC.

This clone occurred once. This chain uses TRBV7-2 with TRBJ2-7; 10 nucleotides line up with TRBD2. V was pared by 1 base and J by 7 bases, with 4 bases of the junction left unmatched. In germline, CDR1 is SGHTA, CDR2 FQGNSA. The CDR3 covers 14 residues. As DNA, the CDR3 is TGTGCCAGCAGCTTAGAGGCTAGCGGGAGAGAGCAGTACTTC. Translation gives CASSLEASGREQYF.

This clone has a single count. V gene TRBV6-5 combines with J gene TRBJ2-7; TRBD2 matches 9 bases. Germline lookup yields CDR1 MNHEY and CDR2 SVGAGI. The CDR3 contains 16 residues. V shed 2 bases and J 1 base; nucleotides not matched to a gene: 6. The CDR3 DNA reads as TGTGCCAGCAGTTACGGTAGCGGGAGACAGTCCTACGAGCAGTACTTC. Translation: CASSYGSGRQSYEQYF.

The chain joins TRBV11-2 to TRBJ1-5; perhaps TRBD1 as D (5 bases). V was cut by 3 bases and J by 6 bases, with 18 bases left in between. Per the germline V gene, CDR1 is SGHAT and CDR2 is FQNNGV. This CDR3 has 16 residues. CDR3 in amino acids: CASSLTTGAKGQPQHF. CDR3 DNA sequence: TGTGCCAGCAGCTTGACAACTGGGGCAAAAGGTCAGCCCCAGCATTTT.

The chain links TRBV7-9 to TRBJ2-5; possibly TRBD1 for D (6 bases). The J call may be faulty, since TRBJ2-7 better matches the DNA end. The CDR3 is made up of 11 amino acids. Germline V gene lookup returns CDR1 SEHNR and CDR2 FQNEAQ (reference sequence). CDR3 sequence (DNA): TGTGCCAGCAAGGGGGACTACGAGCAGTACTTC. This sequence encodes CASKGDYEQYF.

The chain recombines TRBV28 with TRBJ2-7; 13 nucleotides line up with TRBD2. The length of the CDR3 is 19 residues. The junction had 17 bases not matched to a gene; V was cut back by 4 bases and J by 5 bases. Germline V gene data show CDR1 as MDHEN and CDR2 as SYDVKM. The CDR3: CASSSYHDWTSGRRNEQYF. The CDR3 nucleotides read TGTGCCAGCAGTTCCTACCACGATTGGACTAGCGGGAGAAGGAACGAGCAGTACTTC.

The chain employs TRBV7-9 and TRBJ2-7, with D perhaps matching TRBD2 (6 bases). V was shortened by 5 bases and J by 1 base, with 18 bases between the two germline ends. Germline-derived CDR1 and CDR2 are SEHNR and FQNEAQ (reference sequence). This CDR3 contains 16 residues. As DNA, the CDR3 is TGTGCCAGCAGCCCTTCTTTTTGGGGGGTTTCCTACGAGCAGTACTTC. This gives the protein CASSPSFWGVSYEQYF.

The chain links TRBV9 to TRBJ2-1; a weak D match, TRBD2 (6 bases). The CDR3 runs 15 residues. Germline V gene data show CDR1 as SGDLS and CDR2 as YYNGEE. With 3 bases removed from V and 1 base from J, the gap between germline ends came to 11 bases. Written as DNA, the CDR3 is TGTGCCAGCAGCGCCGGACTACTATCCTACAATGAGCAGTTCTTC. This sequence encodes CASSAGLLSYNEQFF.

The V and J genes are TRBV10-2 and TRBJ1-2; D remains ambiguous. V lost 6 bases, J lost 4 bases, and 15 bases lay in between. CDR1 is WSHSY and CDR2 is SAAADI in the germline V gene. This CDR3 region has 14 residues. The CDR3 nucleotides are TGCGCCAGCAGACAAGCTCGGGATAGCTATGGCTACACCTTC. It is translated as CASRQARDSYGYTF.

The chain couples TRBV18 to TRBJ2-7, with no clear D. The CDR3 spans 15 residues. Per germline, CDR1 KGHSH and CDR2 LQKENI. Deletions cut 1 base from V and 2 bases from J, with 12 bases between. Here the CDR3 reads CASSPRELTPYEQYF. CDR3 in DNA: TGTGCCAGCTCACCACGGGAACTAACCCCCTACGAGCAGTACTTC.

The chain has TRBV14 and TRBJ2-5, with a possible D match to TRBD1 (5 bases). V was cut by 1 base and J by 7 bases, with 10 bases left in between. The CDR3 runs 13 residues. CDR1 and CDR2 (germline): SGHDN, FVKESK. Here the CDR3 DNA reads TGTGCCAGCAGCCAAGGGGGCCTCGGGACCCAGTACTTC. As protein: CASSQGGLGTQYF.

The V and J genes are TRBV10-1 and TRBJ2-1; weak D call: TRBD2 (5 bases). V was clipped by 5 bases and J by 5 bases, with 13 bases between them. Germline V gene sequence: CDR1 WNHNN, CDR2 SYGVQD (reference sequence). The CDR3 is 14 residues long. The CDR3 DNA follows: TGCGCCAGCAGTCTGTCGGGGTCGAACAATGAGCAGTTCTTC. This gives the protein CASSLSGSNNEQFF.

This sequence joins TRBV19 and TRBJ1-2; D uncertain. The V end lost 3 bases, the J end lost 4 bases, and 12 bases lay between the germline ends. Germline loops: CDR1 LNHDA, CDR2 SQIVND (reference sequence). This CDR3 region has 14 residues. For the CDR3, the DNA is TGTGCCAGTAGTATCGACGGAGGCTTCTATGGCTACACCTTC. It is translated as CASSIDGGFYGYTF.

The table lists this clone with a count of one. The chain employs TRBV7-2 and TRBJ2-5; 12 bases line up with TRBD2. Germline values: CDR1 SGHTA, CDR2 FQGNSA. The ends lost 5 bases at V and 11 bases at J; junction bases unmatched: 6. This CDR3 spans 13 amino acids. Here the CDR3 reads CASSRTSGNEQYF. CDR3 DNA sequence: TGTGCCAGCAGCCGGACTAGCGGGAATGAGCAGTACTTC.

The chain combines TRBV18 with TRBJ1-1; TRBD1 agrees at 11 bases. This CDR3 region has 16 residues. Germline trimming cut 3 bases from V and 4 bases from J; bases unmatched to any gene: 7. Per the germline V gene, CDR1 is KGHSH and CDR2 is LQKENI. CDR3 sequence (DNA): TGTGCCAGCTCACCCGGACAGGGGGCCGGGGTCACTGAAGCTTTCTTT. Translating it yields CASSPGQGAGVTEAFF.

This sequence joins TRBV20-1 and TRBJ2-7; D not certain. V dropped 4 bases and J dropped 6 bases, with 10 bases sitting between them. The germline gives CDR1 DFQATT, CDR2 SNEGSKA (reference sequence). CDR3 length: 11 residues. CDR3 sequence (DNA): TGCAGTGCTACCGGCGGATTCGAGCAGTACTTC. It specifies CSATGGFEQYF.

The chain is built from TRBV20-1 and TRBJ1-1; D uncertain. CDR3 length equals 10 residues. With 8 bases removed from V and 0 bases from J, the gap between germline ends came to 4 bases. The germline V gene encodes CDR1 DFQATT and CDR2 SNEGSKA (reference sequence). The CDR3 reads CSTVNTEAFF. The CDR3 coding sequence is TGCAGTACAGTGAACACTGAAGCTTTCTTT.

This clone has a single count. The CDR3 loop is CAISAGTDFLGEQYF. The CDR3 bases are TGTGCCATCAGCGCCGGGACCGACTTTCTTGGCGAGCAGTACTTC. The chain employs TRBV10-3 and TRBJ2-7; D possibly matches TRBD1 or TRBD2 (5 bases each). The V end was cut by 6 bases, the J end by 6 bases, with 21 bases between. The CDR3 covers 15 residues. Germline CDR1 reads ENHRY; CDR2 reads SYGVKD.

This rearrangement joins TRBV29-1 to TRBJ1-1, with D perhaps matching TRBD1 (5 bases). This CDR3 region has 13 residues. The ends were cut back, 6 bases at V and 4 bases at J, with 15 bases in the middle. Germline V gene sequence: CDR1 SQVTM, CDR2 ANQGSEA. The CDR3 loop is CSVGTFVVTEAFF. In DNA form, the CDR3 reads TGCAGCGTCGGGACCTTCGTGGTCACTGAAGCTTTCTTT.

The rearrangement uses TRBV19 and TRBJ2-2, with D unclear. Trimming cost V 4 bases and J 5 bases, with 14 bases left between them. The length of the CDR3 is 15 residues. Germline V gene data show CDR1 as LNHDA and CDR2 as SQIVND (reference sequence). CDR3 nucleotide sequence: TGTGCCAGTAGTAGAGTAGAGGTTTCGACCGGGGAGCTGTTTTTT. It encodes CASSRVEVSTGELFF.

This clone was recorded once. CDR3 coding DNA: TGTGCCAGCTCAACCACCGGGACAGCCTACGAGCAGTACTTC. It codes for CASSTTGTAYEQYF. This chain joins TRBV18 and TRBJ2-7; 7 bases align to TRBD1. Germline V CDR1 and CDR2: KGHSH, LQKENI. The V and J ends lost 5 bases and 2 bases, in that order; junction bases with no gene match: 6. The CDR3 is 14 amino acids.

CDR3: CATSSPLNEKLFF. The CDR3 nucleotides are TGTGCCACCAGCAGCCCACTTAATGAAAAACTGTTTTTT. The rearrangement uses TRBV15 and TRBJ1-4; D is unresolved. CDR1 is LNHNV and CDR2 is YYDKDF in the germline V gene (reference sequence). The CDR3 has 13 residues. V was pared by 3 bases and J by 4 bases, with 6 bases between.

The rearrangement links TRBV5-1 to TRBJ1-1, with TRBD1 matching 8 bases. The CDR3 extends over 13 amino acids. Trimming cost V 7 bases and J 3 bases; bases outside gene matches: 5. Per the germline V gene, CDR1 is SGHRS and CDR2 is YFSETQ. CDR3 in DNA: TGCGCCAGCGTCTCGGGACAGGACACTGAAGCTTTCTTT. It is translated as CASVSGQDTEAFF.